The sequence of this T cell receptor (beta chain) was determined in a study of T cells in narcolepsy. Study outcomes and limitations: Autoreactive clonotypes reportedly recurred in blood of same and different patients, not controls. Autoreactive clone sequences were missing from some blood memory CD4+ repertoires.

CDR3 length equals 15 residues. Germline loops: CDR1 MNHNS, CDR2 SASEGT. V lost 6 bases and J 2 bases, leaving 15 bases between the germline ends. Of note for this clone: The antigen remains undetermined. The same CDR3 is also encoded by other DNA sequences in this sample.

The protocol was immunoSEQ multiplex PCR, while the TCRdb copy is restricted to in-frame clones and leaves out a portion. The data show fewer than 35,000 clones, 82% seen once. This receptor was obtained from a human donor with narcolepsy. The chain combines TRBV6-1 with TRBJ2-3; tentatively, D is TRBD1 (5 bases). Sequencing was carried out using CD45RA- memory CD4+ T cells from PBMCs. As DNA, the CDR3 is TGTGCCAGCAGCGGTCAGGGTTACCTCACAGATACGCAGTATTTT. The encoded protein is CASSGQGYLTDTQYF.